The 21 T cell receptor beta chains below all came from one sample that was sequenced in a study of T cell responses to AZD1222 COVID-19 vaccine. Assay: immunoSEQ multiplex PCR; the TCRdb copy retains only in-frame clones and omits some. This table holds roughly 170,000 clones, just under 95% found once. The starting material was peripheral blood, obtained on day 0 of AZD1222 vaccination. These receptors were obtained from an adult in good health.

The rearrangement links TRBV28 to TRBJ1-1; perhaps TRBD1 as D (5 bases). The V gene's germline CDR1 is MDHEN and CDR2 SYDVKM. The CDR3 has 13 residues. With 2 bases removed from V and 7 bases from J, the gap between germline ends came to 11 bases. The CDR3 DNA reads as TGTGCCAGCAGTTTAGGGACTTTTGGTGAAGCTTTCTTT. This sequence encodes CASSLGTFGEAFF.

This chain links TRBV15 with TRBJ1-2, with 9 bases identical to TRBD1. The trim removed 0 bases at V and 8 bases at J, leaving 7 bases unmatched. Germline lookup yields CDR1 LNHNV and CDR2 YYDKDF (reference sequence). This CDR3 region has 15 residues. CDR3 sequence reads: CATSRDGDRVRGYTF. As DNA, the CDR3 is TGTGCCACCAGCAGAGATGGGGACAGGGTACGGGGCTACACCTTC.

The chain joins TRBV2 to TRBJ2-2, with D perhaps matching TRBD2 (6 bases). This CDR3 has 13 amino acids. CDR1 is SNHLY and CDR2 is FYNNEI in the germline V gene. V was clipped by 6 bases and J by 6 bases, with 11 bases between them. DNA of the CDR3: TGTGCCAGCAGGACTAGTTTGGCCGGGGAGCTGTTTTTT. The encoded protein is CASRTSLAGELFF. The variable domain in full, completed from reference TRBV2 and TRBJ2-2, reads EPEVTQTPSHQVTQMGQEVILRCVPISNHLYFYWYRQILGQKVEFLVSFYNNEISEKSEIFDDQFSVERPDGSNFTLKIRSTKLEDSAMYFCASRTSLAGELFFGEGSRLTVL.

The chain recombines TRBV20-1 with TRBJ2-7; 7 nucleotides match TRBD1. The length of the CDR3 is 11 residues. With 5 bases clipped from V and 3 bases from J, the junction kept 1 base outside the gene matches. Germline values: CDR1 DFQATT, CDR2 SNEGSKA (reference sequence). The CDR3 DNA reads as TGCAGTGCTGGGACAGTCTACGAGCAGTACTTC. This sequence encodes CSAGTVYEQYF.

The chain combines TRBV4-1 with TRBJ1-2; D is ambiguous. Deletions cut 2 bases from V and 3 bases from J, with 13 bases between. Germline loops: CDR1 MGHRA, CDR2 YSYEKL. The CDR3 contains 15 residues. This CDR3 reads CASSQWQTQDYGYTF. CDR3 bases: TGCGCCAGCAGCCAATGGCAGACCCAAGACTATGGCTACACCTTC.

The V call is TRBV3-1 (or the pseudogene TRBV3-2), the J call TRBJ2-1; 9 bases are shared with TRBD2. V was pared by 4 bases and J by 4 bases, with 20 bases of the junction left unmatched. Germline values: CDR1 LGHDT, CDR2 YNNKEL (reference sequence). This CDR3 contains 20 residues. The CDR3 region has the DNA TGTGCCAGCAGCCTAGAAAGGAGGCGGGGGGGCCCTGCCCTGTACAATGAGCAGTTCTTC. It codes for CASSLERRRGGPALYNEQFF.

The chain employs TRBV12-5 and TRBJ1-1; D is unclear. V lost 1 base, J lost 3 bases, and 9 bases lay in between. This CDR3 comprises 14 residues. Germline V lookup: CDR1 LGHNT, CDR2 FRNRAP. For the CDR3, the DNA is TGTGCTAGTGGTTTGGGCCACCCCTACACTGAAGCTTTCTTT. Protein product: CASGLGHPYTEAFF.

V and J are TRBV11-3 and TRBJ2-5; weak D call: TRBD1 (6 bases). The CDR3 contains 13 residues. The V gene's germline CDR1 is SGHNT and CDR2 YENEEA. The V end lost 5 bases, the J end lost 2 bases, and 9 bases lay between the germline ends. The CDR3, as DNA: TGTGCCAGCAGCCCCACAGGGCAAGAGACCCAGTACTTC. The encoded protein is CASSPTGQETQYF.

This chain uses TRBV27 with TRBJ1-1; D remains unclear. Trimming took 4 bases from V and 4 from J, leaving 10 bases between them. This CDR3 spans 13 amino acids. Germline values: CDR1 MNHEY, CDR2 SMNVEV (reference sequence). The CDR3 DNA reads TGTGCCAGCAGTTCACAGATAAGCACTGAAGCTTTCTTT. Protein: CASSSQISTEAFF.

The chain uses TRBV5-1 and TRBJ2-7; 7 bases line up with TRBD2. The CDR3 is 15 residues long. Germline V CDR1 and CDR2: SGHRS, YFSETQ. J gave up 5 bases and V 3 bases, and 11 bases lay outside the gene matches. CDR3 sequence (DNA): TGCGCCAGCAGCTCAGGATGGGAGGGTATAAACGAGCAGTACTTC. Residues: CASSSGWEGINEQYF. The full variable domain, rest sourced from reference TRBV5-1 and TRBJ2-7, is KAGVTQTPRYLIKTRGQQVTLSCSPISGHRSVSWYQQTPGQGLQFLFEYFSETQRNKGNFPGRFSGRQFSNSRSEMNVSTLELGDSALYLCASSSGWEGINEQYFGPGTRLTVT.

The CDR3 nucleotides are TGTGCCTGGAGTGTTGGGGAGAACACCGGGGAGCTGTTTTTT. Encoded protein: CAWSVGENTGELFF. J is TRBJ2-2 and V is TRBV30; D uncertain. The CDR3 is 14 residues long. V dropped 0 bases and J dropped 1 base, with 6 bases sitting between them. Germline V gene data show CDR1 as GTSNPN and CDR2 as SVGIG (reference sequence).

The genes are TRBV21-1 and TRBJ1-2. TRBV21-1 counts as a pseudogene. There are 9 residues in the CDR3. CDR3 region: CASSHGYTF. DNA of the CDR3: TGTGCCAGCAGCCATGGCTACACCTTC.

This clone was counted once. The J gene is TRBJ2-7, the V gene TRBV3-1 (or the pseudogene TRBV3-2); weak D call: TRBD1 (5 bases). The CDR3 has 14 amino acids. Between the trimmed V and J ends, which lost 6 bases and 7 bases, there was a span of 19 bases. Germline V gene sequence: CDR1 LGHDT, CDR2 YNNKEL (reference sequence). Written as DNA, the CDR3 is TGTGCCAGCAGTGAGGTGGCAGGGTGGAAAGAGCAGTACTTC. Protein: CASSEVAGWKEQYF.

The chain employs TRBV11-2 and TRBJ2-5, with D possibly matching TRBD1 (5 bases). This CDR3 has 14 amino acids. V lost 0 bases to trimming and J lost 7 bases, with 12 bases between them. Germline loops: CDR1 SGHAT, CDR2 FQNNGV. The CDR3 region has the DNA TGTGCCAGCAGCTTAGATACCAGGGTAGGGACCCAGTACTTC. Its protein is CASSLDTRVGTQYF.

The V call is TRBV6-2 or TRBV6-3, the J call TRBJ1-6, with D uncertain. The CDR3 runs 12 residues. V gave up 3 bases and J gave up 9 bases, with 6 bases separating them. Per the germline V gene, CDR1 is MNHEY and CDR2 is SVGEGT. The DNA of the CDR3 is TGTGCCAGCAGTTATGGTGGTTCACCCCTCCACTTT. Protein sequence: CASSYGGSPLHF.

The CDR3 here is CASSQGQGVRRTEAFF. The CDR3 DNA follows: TGTGCCAGCAGCCAAGGACAGGGGGTAAGGAGGACTGAAGCTTTCTTT. This chain links TRBV3-1 (or the pseudogene TRBV3-2) with TRBJ1-1; 9 bases agree with TRBD1. After removal of 1 base from V and 5 bases from J, the junction contained 8 bases not matched to a gene. The CDR3 extends over 16 amino acids. CDR1 is LGHDT, CDR2 YNNKEL, per germline (reference sequence).

The V gene is TRBV3-1 (or the pseudogene TRBV3-2), the J gene TRBJ2-3; unclear D gene. Trimming left V 4 bases short and J 6 bases short, with 14 bases between. From germline, CDR1 is LGHDT and CDR2 YNNKEL (reference sequence). CDR3 length: 14 residues. The CDR3 nucleotides read TGTGCCAGCAGCCCCGGACGGGTAGGGGATACGCAGTATTTT. Protein sequence: CASSPGRVGDTQYF.

The chain couples TRBV10-3 to TRBJ1-3; 9 positions match TRBD1. Germline V gene sequence: CDR1 ENHRY, CDR2 SYGVKD. This CDR3 contains 14 residues. J gave up 3 bases and V 6 bases, and 3 bases lay outside the gene matches. DNA of the CDR3: TGTGCCATCAGCGGGACAGGGAATGGAAACACCATATATTTT. Protein sequence: CAISGTGNGNTIYF.

The chain links TRBV18 to TRBJ1-4; D not resolved. CDR3 length equals 15 residues. The germline V gene has CDR1 KGHSH and CDR2 LQKENI. V was trimmed by 4 bases and J by 0 bases, leaving 9 bases between them. Written as DNA, the CDR3 is TGTGCCAGCTCACTTACGGTTGCAACTAATGAAAAACTGTTTTTT. This encodes CASSLTVATNEKLFF.

The CDR3 spells CASSEGRTEAFF. The DNA for the CDR3 is TGTGCCAGCAGCGAGGGGCGCACTGAAGCTTTCTTT. V gene TRBV7-9 combines with J gene TRBJ1-1; D is possibly TRBD1 (5 bases). Between the trimmed V and J ends, which lost 5 bases and 4 bases, there was a span of 8 bases. This CDR3 is 12 amino acids long. Germline CDR1 is SEHNR and CDR2 is FQNEAQ (reference sequence).

V is TRBV6-5 and J is TRBJ2-3; a possible D gene is TRBD2 (6 bases). V lost 8 bases, J lost 1 base, and 13 bases lay in between. The CDR3 sequence is 14 residues long. CDR1 and CDR2 (germline): MNHEY, SVGAGI. The CDR3 is CASCFSGRTDTQYF. In DNA form, the CDR3 reads TGTGCCAGCTGCTTTAGCGGACGCACAGATACGCAGTATTTT.